Following are 12 T cell receptor beta chains from one sample sequenced in a study of T cells in localized non-small cell lung cancer. Sequencing was performed with immunoSEQ multiplex PCR; in TCRdb, only in-frame clones are kept and a portion is missing. The sample lists 40,000 to 55,000 clones; less than 85% were seen once. The sample consisted of PBMCs, taken before any cancer treatment. All receptors derive from a woman between 35 and 75 years old with stage II lung adenocarcinoma.

V usage is TRBV7-3 and J usage is TRBJ2-3; maybe TRBD2 (6 bases). CDR1 is SGHTA and CDR2 is FQGTGA in the germline V gene. V lost 2 bases and J 1 base, leaving 13 bases between the germline ends. The CDR3 consists of 16 residues. CDR3 residues: CASSLGLARGTDTQYF. Here the CDR3 DNA reads TGTGCCAGCAGCTTAGGGCTAGCGAGGGGCACAGATACGCAGTATTTT.

The count of this clone is one. This sequence joins TRBV5-1 and TRBJ2-2; TRBD1 aligns across 10 bases. From germline, CDR1 is SGHRS and CDR2 YFSETQ. The CDR3 sequence is 14 residues long. Unmatched junction bases numbered 0, after V lost 4 bases and J lost 3 bases. CDR3 region: CASSGTGDTGELFF. CDR3 nucleotide sequence: TGCGCCAGCAGCGGGACAGGGGACACCGGGGAGCTGTTTTTT.

This chain connects TRBV27 to TRBJ1-5; no clear D. The ends were cut back, 2 bases at V and 5 bases at J, with 10 bases in the middle. There are 14 residues in the CDR3. CDR1 and CDR2 from the germline V gene are MNHEY and SMNVEV (reference sequence). CDR3 sequence reads: CASSLNSLDQPQHF. The CDR3 bases are TGTGCCAGCAGTTTAAACTCCCTAGATCAGCCCCAGCATTTT.

V usage is TRBV6-1 and J usage is TRBJ1-5, with 8 nucleotides matching TRBD1. CDR3 size: 16 residues. Losses at the gene ends were 2 bases for V and 5 bases for J; bases not matched to a gene: 8. Germline loops: CDR1 MNHNS, CDR2 SASEGT. In DNA, the CDR3 is TGTGCCAGCAGTGAACAGGGCAGGGGGCTGGATCAGCCCCAGCATTTT. The encoded protein is CASSEQGRGLDQPQHF.

This chain links TRBV6-5 with TRBJ1-4, with D perhaps matching TRBD1 (6 bases). Trimming cost V 6 bases and J 11 bases, with 19 bases left between them. Germline values: CDR1 MNHEY, CDR2 SVGAGI. The CDR3 consists of 14 residues. CDR3 nucleotides: TGTGCCAGCAGACAAGGCCTTACAGGGCGCAAACTGTTTTTT. This encodes CASRQGLTGRKLFF.

The CDR3: CASSPPNRGQAGELFF. The CDR3 DNA reads TGTGCCAGCTCACCACCGAACAGGGGGCAGGCCGGGGAGCTGTTTTTT. The gene calls are TRBV18 and TRBJ2-2; 9 nucleotides align to TRBD1. CDR1 KGHSH and CDR2 LQKENI come from the germline V gene. The CDR3 loop spans 16 amino acids. V was clipped by 0 bases and J by 6 bases; unmatched bases: 5.

This chain joins TRBV5-4 and TRBJ2-2; D remains unclear. The CDR3 spans 16 residues. Trimming removed 2 bases at V and 1 base at J, with 12 bases between. CDR1 is SGHNT, CDR2 YYREEE, per germline (reference sequence). CDR3 in DNA: TGTGCCAGCAGCTTAATGGAGAGGATGAACACCGGGGAGCTGTTTTTT. Amino acids: CASSLMERMNTGELFF.

The chain uses TRBV5-4 and TRBJ2-1; D might be TRBD2 (6 bases). The V end lost 5 bases, the J end lost 9 bases, and 9 bases lay between the germline ends. The CDR3 has 11 residues. Germline-derived CDR1 and CDR2 are SGHNT and YYREEE (reference sequence). CDR3 amino acids: CASSRDFEQFF. The CDR3 DNA reads as TGTGCCAGCAGTCGGGACTTTGAGCAGTTCTTC.

This chain joins TRBV7-2 and TRBJ2-3; 7 nucleotides align to TRBD2. With 6 bases clipped from V and 4 bases from J, the junction kept 10 bases outside the gene matches. The CDR3 consists of 15 residues. Germline CDR1 reads SGHTA; CDR2 reads FQGNSA. CDR3 region: CASSFQRGRADTQYF. Written as DNA, the CDR3 is TGTGCCAGCAGTTTTCAGCGGGGTCGGGCAGATACGCAGTATTTT.

The chain has TRBV19 and TRBJ1-3; D call uncertain. The CDR3 has 15 residues. V shed 6 bases and J shed 2 bases, with 14 bases lying between them. In germline, CDR1 is LNHDA, CDR2 SQIVND (reference sequence). CDR3 DNA: TGTGCCAGTAGATCGACCGGGGTAACTGGAAACACCATATATTTT. This translates into CASRSTGVTGNTIYF.

The rearrangement joins TRBV6-5 to TRBJ2-5; 9 positions match TRBD1. This CDR3 is 14 amino acids long. Losses at the gene ends were 3 bases for V and 5 bases for J; bases not matched to a gene: 4. From germline, CDR1 is MNHEY and CDR2 SVGAGI. The CDR3 sequence: CASSYFDRGETQYF. CDR3 bases: TGTGCCAGCAGTTATTTCGACAGGGGGGAGACCCAGTACTTC.

The gene calls are TRBV10-3 and TRBJ1-4, with TRBD1 matching 8 bases. The CDR3 extends over 13 amino acids. Germline lookup yields CDR1 ENHRY and CDR2 SYGVKD. V dropped 6 bases and J dropped 5; count of bases not matched to a gene: 2. In DNA form, the CDR3 reads TGTGCCATCAGCGCAGGGGGCAATGAAAAACTGTTTTTT. Translated, it gives CAISAGGNEKLFF.